This TCR beta chain was sequenced for a study of blood T cells in healthy people across ages. General study findings and limits: Unsorted PBMCs prevented conclusive naive versus antigen-experienced comparison.

Details on this clonotype: What it recognizes is unknown.

This CDR3 contains 11 residues. From germline, CDR1 is MGHDK and CDR2 SYGVNS. V dropped 11 bases and J dropped 4 bases, with 12 bases sitting between them. Alongside a J-beta primer mix, a sample-barcoded 5' primer served in a second PCR lasting about 7 to 11 cycles. TCRdb re-called the 5' RACE reads through MiXCR, storing one row per CDR3 protein. The sample records 1 million or so distinct CDR3 sequences, more than 40% being singletons. Sequences were obtained from blood. The source of this sequence is a woman aged 60 to 75 in good health. V and J are TRBV25-1 and TRBJ2-7; D is ambiguous. The CDR3 nucleotides are TGTGCCGGTAGTGCCCAGTACGAGCAGTACTTC. This translates into CAGSAQYEQYF.